This TCR beta chain was sequenced during a study of T cell changes during pregnancy in multiple sclerosis (dated by TCRdb to about 2019). Turning to the overall study: The study looked at changes in the T cell repertoire across pregnancy in women with multiple sclerosis.

Receptors were amplified or captured by the immunoSEQ multiplex PCR assay. TCRdb retrieved this table from immuneACCESS and kept in-frame rearrangements only. Not all clones are present; in checked studies, unresolved V genes account for under half, and no reason is known for the remainder. This sample lists over 35,000 clones; over 85% were detected once. The ten most abundant clones make up around 1.2% of the sample. The CDR3 sequence holds 14 residues, the cysteine and phenylalanine included. This entry keeps only the CDR3 DNA: 42 bases, framed from base 1. Looking up the germline V gene yields CDR1 SGHDT and CDR2 YYEEEE. Trimming takes 0 bases from V and 0 bases from J, and the germline ends sit 7 bases apart. With respect to this clone: Its binding antigen is unknown. No much larger clonotype is one base removed from it; base qualities were not supplied.

The sequence came from a female donor with multiple sclerosis, enrolled in a pregnancy study. The sample was peripheral blood, taken before pregnancy. Rearrangement joined TRBV5-6 to TRBJ2-7, with TRBD1 perhaps the D gene, on 5 matching bases. The CDR3: CASSLGQLSYEQYF. The sequence in DNA is TGTGCCAGCAGCTTGGGACAGCTCTCCTACGAGCAGTACTTC.